The TCR beta chain under discussion was sequenced for a study of blood T cells in healthy people across ages. Primed by a sample-barcoded 5' primer and a J-beta primer mix, a second PCR proceeded for about 6 to 11 cycles. TCRdb analysed the 5' RACE reads with MiXCR anew, one entry per CDR3 protein. Of hundreds of thousands of distinct CDR3 sequences detected, about 32% appear once; the ten largest clones hold approximately 15%. This clonotype was counted a few times. This clonotype was obtained from an elderly woman in good health. Sequenced material: blood.

CDR3 coding DNA: TGCGCCAGCAGCTTGGGAGACAGGGTCTTCCACAATGAGCAGTTCTTC. Protein product: CASSLGDRVFHNEQFF. The chain combines TRBV5-1 with TRBJ2-1; 7 bases map to TRBD1. This CDR3 comprises 16 residues. V gave up 0 bases and J gave up 5 bases; unmatched junction bases: 8. Per germline, CDR1 SGHRS and CDR2 YFSETQ.